Sequencing of this T cell receptor beta chain was carried out in a study of chemoradiotherapy in HPV16-positive cancers. The assay was immunoSEQ multiplex PCR, and TCRdb's table has in-frame clones only and misses some. The sample contains about 4,800 clones, 70% to 90% of which appear only once. This CDR3 has 15 amino acids. Germline values: CDR1 MNHNS, CDR2 SASEGT. Trimming at V came to 2 bases and at J to 5 bases, leaving 2 bases not matched to a gene. The source of this sequence is a human donor with HPV-associated anogenital cancer. Material: tumor tissue, obtained from a patient who underwent chemoradiotherapy. The gene calls are TRBV6-1 and TRBJ2-3, with 12 bases lining up with TRBD2. CDR3 sequence (DNA): TGTGCCAGCAGTGAACTAGCGGGGGGGGGAGATACGCAGTATTTT. This gives the protein CASSELAGGGDTQYF.